The table lists the clone carrying this T cell receptor beta chain with many counts. The entry originates in a study of naive and memory T cell subsets. The library had UMIs added by 3' ligation of an oligonucleotide to TCR cDNA. Four PCR rounds used nested alpha and beta constant region primers plus the SP2 primer. TCRdb recomputed calls from the 5' RACE reads with MiXCR, one row per CDR3 protein. This table holds roughly 48,000 distinct CDR3 sequences, about 4.5% found once. The CDR3 length is 14 residues. Trimming stripped 7 bases from V and 4 bases from J, with 14 bases between. V and J are TRBV12-3 or TRBV12-4 and TRBJ2-1; no reliable D call. This TCR derives from a female donor in good health. CDR3 loop: CASTPFVRYNEQFF. The CDR3 coding sequence is TGTGCCAGCACCCCATTCGTGAGGTACAATGAGCAGTTCTTC.